This entry concerns a single TCR beta chain. Its specificity is not known. This entry belongs to a study of T cell responses to AZD1222 COVID-19 vaccine. Study-wide findings and caveats: Spike-wide vaccine-associated CD4 TCRs dominated at 160-218 and 743-854. Researchers took repertoire samples only after the peak T cell response had come. Just a handful of people given AZD1222 tested seropositive at baseline. Clonal diversity may have been underestimated, and the donors were mostly white British, with more females than males.

Clones were read by immunoSEQ multiplex PCR, and TCRdb kept only the in-frame ones, dropping some. The sample records 150,000 to 200,000 clones, 90% to 95% being singletons. V dropped 4 bases and J dropped 9 bases, with 12 bases sitting between them. The length of the CDR3 is 12 residues. Germline-derived CDR1 and CDR2 are LGHDT and YNNKEL (reference sequence). The chain combines TRBV3-1 (or the pseudogene TRBV3-2) with TRBJ1-1; D gene uncertain. This specimen consisted of peripheral blood, obtained on day 0 of AZD1222 vaccination. The clonotype was recovered from an adult in good health. CDR3 sequence: CASSRGEGKAFF. DNA of the CDR3: TGTGCCAGCAGCCGCGGGGAGGGAAAAGCTTTCTTT.